This TCR beta chain derives from a study of response to subunit inactivated influenza vaccine. Study observations and caveats: That few new T cells are recruited by each seasonal influenza vaccination was the authors' suggestion.

CDR1 is SNHLY, CDR2 FYNNEI, per germline. V was shortened by 11 bases and J by 1 base, with 14 bases between the two germline ends. The CDR3 runs to 13 residues. One entry per CDR3 protein, called by TCRdb with MiXCR from the RT-PCR reads. The top ten hold 6.5% to 8.5% of the sample, which has hundreds of thousands of distinct CDR3 sequences, more than 11% seen once. This clonotype occurred a few times. What it binds is unknown. This chain links TRBV2 with TRBJ2-5; tentative D call: TRBD2 (5 bases). This TCR derives from a man between 50 and 59 years old who received an inactivated influenza vaccine. Source: PBMCs from blood, taken less than 15 days before vaccination. The CDR3 DNA follows: TGTGCCGCGAAGGGAGACCCCCAAGAGACCCAGTACTTC. Protein product: CAAKGDPQETQYF.